Shown below are 20 T cell receptor beta chains from a single sample sequenced in a study of PD-L1 blockade in urothelial cancer. TCRdb's copy holds only in-frame clones and misses some; the assay was immunoSEQ multiplex PCR. The sample records 25,000 to 40,000 clones, more than 65% being singletons. The specimen was PBMCs, collected around atezolizumab (anti-PD-L1) treatment. These receptors originate from a man aged 60 to 69 with urothelial cancer.

This chain joins TRBV6-1 and TRBJ2-7; TRBD1 aligns across 10 bases. The junction had 20 bases not matched to a gene; V was cut back by 3 bases and J by 3 bases. In germline, CDR1 is MNHNS, CDR2 SASEGT. The CDR3 consists of 20 residues. The CDR3 region is CASSDRRQGAPGRSLYEQYF. DNA for the CDR3: TGTGCCAGCAGTGATCGTCGACAGGGGGCACCGGGACGCAGTCTCTACGAGCAGTACTTC.

The chain is built from TRBV11-2 and TRBJ2-7, with a possible D match to TRBD1 (7 bases). Germline assignment: CDR1 SGHAT and CDR2 FQNNGV. This CDR3 has 16 amino acids. Deletions cut 2 bases from V and 3 bases from J, with 17 bases between. The CDR3 sequence is CASSLFSQGGLYEQYF. CDR3 sequence (DNA): TGTGCCAGCAGCTTATTTAGTCAGGGGGGACTCTACGAGCAGTACTTC.

This clone appeared a few times. The chain has TRBV30 and TRBJ1-1, with TRBD1 identical over 12 bases. The J segment lost 11 bases and the V segment lost 2 bases, leaving 6 bases of the junction unmatched. Looked up from germline, CDR1 is GTSNPN and CDR2 is SVGIG (reference sequence). This CDR3 has 13 amino acids. CDR3 in amino acids: CAWSRGQGANAFF. CDR3 DNA sequence: TGTGCCTGGAGTAGGGGACAGGGGGCGAATGCTTTCTTT.

The chain employs TRBV7-2 and TRBJ2-7; D is ambiguous. This CDR3 region has 13 residues. V shed 4 bases and J shed 4 bases, with 11 bases lying between them. Germline V lookup: CDR1 SGHTA, CDR2 FQGNSA. The CDR3 here is CASSSTGGYEQYF. DNA for the CDR3: TGTGCCAGCAGCTCCACGGGTGGGTACGAGCAGTACTTC.

V usage is TRBV30 and J usage is TRBJ2-5, with TRBD2 matching over 7 bases. The CDR3 is 15 amino acids. Germline lookup yields CDR1 GTSNPN and CDR2 SVGIG (reference sequence). V lost 1 base to trimming and J lost 5 bases; unmatched junction nucleotides: 10. CDR3 DNA sequence: TGTGCCTGGAGTGGGGGGGGTCACGTACAGGAGACCCAGTACTTC. Translated: CAWSGGGHVQETQYF.

Judged by abundance, this clone is medium-sized. This sequence joins TRBV13 and TRBJ1-1; 8 nucleotides align to TRBD1. The CDR3 is 14 amino acids. Germline lookup yields CDR1 PRHDT and CDR2 FYEKMQ (reference sequence). Trimming cost V 1 base and J 6 bases; bases outside gene matches: 4. The chain's CDR3 is CASSLEGQDPEAFF. In DNA form, the CDR3 reads TGTGCCAGCAGCTTAGAGGGACAGGACCCTGAAGCTTTCTTT.

The rearrangement joins TRBV5-6 to TRBJ1-2; D gene unclear. Germline CDR1 is SGHDT and CDR2 is YYEEEE. This CDR3 contains 13 residues. V dropped 4 bases and J dropped 4 bases, with 11 bases sitting between them. CDR3 bases: TGTGCCAGCAGCACATCTGGCGGCTATGGCTACACCTTC. Translation gives CASSTSGGYGYTF.

The chain combines TRBV4-3 with TRBJ1-4; 7 bases agree with TRBD1. The germline V gene encodes CDR1 LGHNA and CDR2 YSLEER. The CDR3 totals 19 residues. The trim removed 4 bases at V and 0 bases at J, leaving 14 bases unmatched. CDR3 sequence reads: CASSPFGLRTGATNEKLFF. The CDR3, as DNA: TGCGCCAGCAGCCCCTTTGGCTTAAGGACAGGCGCAACTAATGAAAAACTGTTTTTT.

As regards this clone: The sample contains more than one DNA sequence encoding this CDR3. The gene calls are TRBV6-5 and TRBJ2-3; D remains unclear. The CDR3 totals 12 residues. Trimming left V 6 bases short and J 2 bases short, with 6 bases between. The germline V gene has CDR1 MNHEY and CDR2 SVGAGI. Written as DNA, the CDR3 is TGTGCCAGCAGCCCATCCACAGATACGCAGTATTTT. It yields the protein CASSPSTDTQYF.

V is TRBV13 and J is TRBJ1-5; the D is unclear. The CDR3 loop spans 14 amino acids. Germline loops: CDR1 PRHDT, CDR2 FYEKMQ (reference sequence). The V and J ends lost 0 bases and 1 base respectively, with 4 bases between them. CDR3 residues: CASSLGGSNQPQHF. The CDR3 DNA follows: TGTGCCAGCAGCTTAGGGGGCAGCAATCAGCCCCAGCATTTT.

The V call is TRBV4-1, the J call TRBJ2-5, with 8 bases fitting TRBD1. CDR1 is MGHRA and CDR2 is YSYEKL in the germline V gene. The CDR3 length is 15 residues. Losses at the gene ends were 4 bases for V and 2 bases for J; bases not matched to a gene: 6. The CDR3 region is CASSPDRVGQETQYF. CDR3 sequence (DNA): TGCGCCAGCAGCCCGGACAGGGTGGGGCAAGAGACCCAGTACTTC.

Comment on this clone: The junction differs from germline at one of its ends, possibly a read error. The gene calls are TRBV7-7 and TRBJ1-1; 7 bases are a match to TRBD1. From germline, CDR1 is SSHAT and CDR2 FNYEAQ (reference sequence). The CDR3 consists of 13 residues. CDR3 region: CASSNGQDGKAFF. CDR3 DNA: TGTGCTAGCAGCAACGGACAGGACGGGAAAGCTTTCTTT.

This chain links TRBV19 with TRBJ2-7; tentative D call: TRBD1 (6 bases). V lost 3 bases to trimming and J lost 3 bases, with 18 bases between them. CDR1 is LNHDA, CDR2 SQIVND, per germline (reference sequence). The CDR3 length is 16 residues. CDR3 in amino acids: CASSMAGALGYYEQYF. In DNA, the CDR3 is TGTGCCAGTAGTATGGCAGGGGCATTGGGATACTACGAGCAGTACTTC.

This clone was found a few times. This CDR3 reads CASSYSAREGTEAFF. DNA of the CDR3: TGTGCCAGCAGTTACTCGGCCAGGGAGGGGACTGAAGCTTTCTTT. The genes are TRBV6-5 and TRBJ1-1; perhaps TRBD1 as D (5 bases). Trimming pared 0 bases from V and 5 bases from J, leaving 13 bases between. The CDR3 loop spans 15 amino acids. CDR1 is MNHEY, CDR2 SVGAGI, per germline.

This chain uses TRBV6-6 with TRBJ2-7; TRBD1 agrees at 9 bases. Per germline, CDR1 MNHNY and CDR2 SVGAGI (reference sequence). The CDR3 spans 14 residues. V shed 8 bases, J shed 7 bases, and the junction held 12 bases outside the gene matches. The CDR3 region is CASALGQGSREQYF. The DNA of the CDR3 is TGTGCCAGCGCCTTGGGACAGGGTTCTCGGGAGCAGTACTTC.

The rearrangement links TRBV20-1 to TRBJ1-1; no clear D. The CDR3 consists of 11 residues. Looked up from germline, CDR1 is DFQATT and CDR2 is SNEGSKA (reference sequence). V was cut by 3 bases and J by 4 bases, with 6 bases left in between. CDR3 DNA sequence: TGCAGTGCTAGTCGCGGCACTGAAGCTTTCTTT. Translation gives CSASRGTEAFF.

J is TRBJ2-3 and V is TRBV5-4; TRBD2 agrees at 11 bases. V shed 5 bases and J 0 bases; nucleotides not matched to a gene: 5. Germline-derived CDR1 and CDR2 are SGHNT and YYREEE (reference sequence). This CDR3 spans 16 amino acids. CDR3 sequence (DNA): TGTGCCAGCAGACTAAGGACTAGCGGGAGCACAGATACGCAGTATTTT. As protein: CASRLRTSGSTDTQYF. The entire variable domain, with the rest obtained from reference TRBV5-4 and TRBJ2-3, is as follows: ETGVTQSPTHLIKTRGQQVTLRCSSQSGHNTVSWYQQALGQGPQFIFQYYREEENGRGNFPPRFSGLQFPNYSSELNVNALELDDSALYLCASRLRTSGSTDTQYFGPGTRLTVL.

There are a few counts of this clone. J is TRBJ1-5 and V is TRBV7-2, with 7 bases fitting TRBD1. Per the germline V gene, CDR1 is SGHTA and CDR2 is FQGNSA. The length of the CDR3 is 14 residues. The junction had 5 bases not matched to a gene; V was cut back by 1 base and J by 8 bases. The CDR3 DNA reads TGTGCCAGCAGCTTAGAAGGGGGCCAGAAGCCCCAGCATTTT. It yields the protein CASSLEGGQKPQHF. The whole variable domain, remainder taken from reference TRBV7-2 and TRBJ1-5, is GAGVSQSPSNKVTEKGKDVELRCDPISGHTALYWYRQSLGQGLEFLIYFQGNSAPDKSGLPSDRFSAERTGGSVSTLTIQRTQQEDSAVYLCASSLEGGQKPQHFGDGTRLSIL.

The V call is TRBV6-5, the J call TRBJ1-1; D remains ambiguous. Germline V gene sequence: CDR1 MNHEY, CDR2 SVGAGI. The CDR3 is 13 amino acids. Trimming pared 5 bases from V and 4 bases from J, leaving 11 bases between. The CDR3 spells CASSLGRFTEAFF. As DNA, the CDR3 is TGTGCCAGCAGTCTAGGGAGGTTCACTGAAGCTTTCTTT.

The rearrangement uses TRBV30 and TRBJ1-6, with TRBD1 matching 7 bases. Germline loops: CDR1 GTSNPN, CDR2 SVGIG (reference sequence). This CDR3 has 15 amino acids. V lost 4 bases and J lost 7; bases outside the gene matches: 10. The DNA of the CDR3 is TGTGCCTGGAATACAGGGGACAAAGGGAATTCACCCCTCCACTTT. This encodes CAWNTGDKGNSPLHF.